The 32 T cell receptor beta chains reported below all come from one sample, sequenced in a study of regulatory T cells in long-lasting Graves disease. As for time point: newly diagnosed GD, antithyroid drugs for less than 3 months. The TCR library was prepared using RNA isolated from PBMCs. Both iRepertoire HTBI primers and Arm-PCR of CDR3 regions were used to build the TCR beta libraries. TCRdb called the multiplex PCR reads again in MiXCR, with one record for every CDR3 protein. The sample lists about 240,000 distinct CDR3 sequences, 20% seen once, with around 13% in the top ten. The source was peripheral blood mononuclear cells (PBMCs), collected at new diagnosis, from a patient treated with antithyroid drugs. These receptors were collected from a female donor with Graves disease.

The rearrangement joins TRBV7-2 to TRBJ2-7, with unresolved D. The length of the CDR3 is 14 residues. The germline V gene encodes CDR1 SGHTA and CDR2 FQGNSA. V lost 1 base and J lost 6, with 13 bases in between. The CDR3 DNA reads as TGTGCCAGCAGCTTAGGTAAAACGGTAACCGAGCAGTACTTC. Its translation: CASSLGKTVTEQYF.

V and J are TRBV20-1 and TRBJ2-7, with 8 bases identical to TRBD1. The CDR3 runs to 12 residues. In germline, CDR1 is DFQATT, CDR2 SNEGSKA (reference sequence). Trimming took 7 bases from V and 2 from J; bases not matched to a gene: 4. The DNA for the CDR3 is TGCAGTGTTAAGGGACAGGCCTACGAGCAGTACTTC. It codes for CSVKGQAYEQYF.

This clonotype was seen ten or more times. The V call is TRBV6-1, the J call TRBJ2-5; D could derive from TRBD1 or TRBD2 (5 bases each). The V gene's germline CDR1 is MNHNS and CDR2 SASEGT. CDR3 length: 14 amino acids. Trimming removed 5 bases from V and 5 bases from J, with 15 bases in between. The CDR3 sequence: CASSPRDPLETQYF. DNA of the CDR3: TGTGCCAGCAGTCCCCGGGACCCTTTGGAGACCCAGTACTTC.

The chain has TRBV2 and TRBJ2-1; TRBD2 aligns across 7 bases. Germline loops: CDR1 SNHLY, CDR2 FYNNEI. J gave up 1 base and V 6 bases, and 9 bases lay outside the gene matches. The CDR3 covers 16 residues. The CDR3: CASRAPGEGSYNEQFF. The CDR3 DNA is TGTGCCAGCAGGGCTCCGGGGGAGGGATCCTACAATGAGCAGTTCTTC.

This clonotype was detected only a few times. The rearrangement links TRBV19 to TRBJ2-7, with TRBD2 identical over 10 bases. J was trimmed by 1 base and V by 6 bases; bases with no gene match: 3. Germline V gene data show CDR1 as LNHDA and CDR2 as SQIVND (reference sequence). The CDR3 runs 14 residues. The CDR3 DNA is TGTGCCAGTAGCGGACTAGCGGAATCCTACGAGCAGTACTTC. Residues: CASSGLAESYEQYF.

This clonotype was observed at least ten times. The chain couples TRBV5-1 to TRBJ2-1; 9 nucleotides align to TRBD1. Unmatched junction bases numbered 5, after V lost 4 bases and J lost 0 bases. CDR1 and CDR2 (germline): SGHRS, YFSETQ. The CDR3 runs to 16 residues. The CDR3 sequence is CASSTRQGGSYNEQFF. In DNA form, the CDR3 reads TGCGCCAGCAGCACCCGACAGGGGGGCTCCTACAATGAGCAGTTCTTC.

The CDR3, as DNA: TGTGCCAGCAGCAGAGGAGGGGGCTCGGTTCCTGAGCAGTTCTTC. This gives the protein CASSRGGGSVPEQFF. This chain uses TRBV7-9 with TRBJ2-1; a weak D match, TRBD1 (7 bases). V lost 5 bases, J lost 9 bases, and 20 bases lay in between. CDR1 SEHNR and CDR2 FQNEAQ come from the germline V gene (reference sequence). This CDR3 comprises 15 residues.

This clonotype was picked up a small number of times. This chain joins TRBV29-1 and TRBJ2-7; D remains unclear. CDR1 is SQVTM, CDR2 ANQGSEA, per germline. The CDR3 consists of 12 residues. V lost 1 base and J 0 bases, leaving 4 bases between the germline ends. CDR3 coding DNA: TGCAGCGTTGAAGTAACCTCCTACGAGCAGTACTTC. Protein product: CSVEVTSYEQYF.

The chain uses TRBV29-1 and TRBJ2-3, with 9 bases that match TRBD2. The CDR3 is made up of 14 amino acids. CDR1 is SQVTM and CDR2 is ANQGSEA in the germline V gene. After removal of 7 bases from V and 4 bases from J, the junction contained 9 bases not matched to a gene. This CDR3 reads CSERGGRAPDTQYF. The CDR3 DNA sequence: TGCAGCGAGAGGGGCGGGAGGGCCCCAGATACGCAGTATTTT.

This clonotype occurred many times. The CDR3 nucleotides are TGTGCCAGCAGTTACTCGCACAATGAGCAGTTCTTC. Translation: CASSYSHNEQFF. The chain uses TRBV6-5 and TRBJ2-1, with D uncertain. V was clipped by 0 bases and J by 5 bases, with 2 bases between them. This CDR3 has 12 amino acids. Germline V CDR1 and CDR2: MNHEY, SVGAGI.

Many counts were recorded for this clonotype. This sequence joins TRBV7-8 and TRBJ2-2; the match to TRBD2 covers 11 bases. CDR3 size: 16 residues. J lost 7 bases, V lost 4 bases, and 8 bases had no gene match. Germline V gene data show CDR1 as SGHVS and CDR2 as FQNEAQ. Written as DNA, the CDR3 is TGTGCCAGCAGCTCCCGGACTAGCGGGTGGTACGGGGAGCTGTTTTTT. Its protein product is CASSSRTSGWYGELFF.

This chain joins TRBV10-3 and TRBJ2-7; 7 positions match TRBD1. The CDR3 extends over 13 amino acids. Trimming cost V 2 bases and J 3 bases; bases outside gene matches: 1. Looked up from germline, CDR1 is ENHRY and CDR2 is SYGVKD. CDR3 nucleotides: TGTGCCATCAGTGAGGACAGGGACTACGAGCAGTACTTC. Translating gives CAISEDRDYEQYF.

Many counts were recorded for this clonotype. CDR3 residues: CSVVGTSGSGNTGELFF. Here the CDR3 DNA reads TGCAGCGTTGTGGGGACTAGCGGGAGCGGTAACACCGGGGAGCTGTTTTTT. The rearrangement uses TRBV29-1 and TRBJ2-2; 14 bases align to TRBD2. In germline, CDR1 is SQVTM, CDR2 ANQGSEA. The CDR3 loop spans 17 amino acids. The J segment lost 2 bases and the V segment lost 4 bases, leaving 6 bases of the junction unmatched.

This clonotype has just one count. A read error may explain this, as a much larger clone is one base away. The chain is built from TRBV6-5 and TRBJ2-1, with D perhaps matching TRBD2 (5 bases). The length of the CDR3 is 14 residues. The germline V gene has CDR1 MNHEY and CDR2 SVGAGI. With 4 bases removed from V and 6 bases from J, the gap between germline ends came to 13 bases. CDR3 loop: CASSSGMVVNEQFF. CDR3 DNA sequence: TGTGCCAGCAGTTCGGGGATGGTGGTCAATGAGCAGTTCTTC.

At least ten counts were recorded for this clonotype. This rearrangement joins TRBV11-3 to TRBJ2-2, with D unresolved. Germline V lookup: CDR1 SGHNT, CDR2 YENEEA. V was clipped by 0 bases and J by 6 bases, with 2 bases between them. The CDR3 is made up of 12 amino acids. CDR3 in amino acids: CASSLEAGELFF. CDR3 DNA: TGTGCCAGCAGCTTAGAGGCCGGGGAGCTGTTTTTT.

In this sample, this clonotype turned up a few times. The chain uses TRBV5-5 and TRBJ1-3; TRBD1 matches at 10 bases. Germline V gene sequence: CDR1 SGHKS, CDR2 YYEKEE (reference sequence). V shed 3 bases and J 4 bases; nucleotides not matched to a gene: 7. The CDR3 is 16 amino acids. The CDR3 sequence: CASSSRGTGAGNTIYF. CDR3 DNA sequence: TGTGCCAGCAGCTCGAGGGGGACAGGGGCCGGAAACACCATATATTTT.

This clonotype was counted many times. J is TRBJ1-5 and V is TRBV10-3; D is unclear. The CDR3 runs 12 residues. The V end lost 6 bases, the J end lost 5 bases, and 8 bases lay between the germline ends. CDR1 is ENHRY and CDR2 is SYGVKD in the germline V gene. CDR3 bases: TGTGCCATCAGCCCGGGAGATCAGCCCCAGCATTTT. Its protein is CAISPGDQPQHF.

The chain couples TRBV24-1 to TRBJ2-3, with 12 bases aligning to TRBD2. The length of the CDR3 is 16 residues. CDR1 is KGHDR and CDR2 is SFDVKD in the germline V gene. V trimming: 0 bases; J trimming: 6 bases; junction bases outside the gene matches: 3. The CDR3 here is CATSDLLAGGWDTQYF. Here the CDR3 DNA reads TGTGCCACCAGTGATTTGCTAGCGGGAGGGTGGGATACGCAGTATTTT.

The chain recombines TRBV7-9 with TRBJ2-7, with 10 positions matching TRBD2. Per the germline V gene, CDR1 is SEHNR and CDR2 is FQNEAQ (reference sequence). CDR3 length equals 15 residues. V trimming: 1 base; J trimming: 3 bases; junction bases outside the gene matches: 3. The chain's CDR3 is CASSLGLAGHYEQYF. The CDR3 DNA follows: TGTGCCAGCAGCTTAGGACTAGCGGGTCACTACGAGCAGTACTTC.

A few counts support this clonotype. The chain combines TRBV4-1 with TRBJ1-4; possible D gene TRBD1, 5 bases. Germline V CDR1 and CDR2: MGHRA, YSYEKL. Trimming stripped 0 bases from V and 8 bases from J, with 10 bases between. The length of the CDR3 is 14 residues. CDR3 sequence (DNA): TGCGCCAGCAGCCAAGAAGGGGTTCAAGAAAAACTGTTTTTT. It yields the protein CASSQEGVQEKLFF.

This clonotype was counted ten times or more. V gene TRBV7-2 combines with J gene TRBJ2-7; maybe TRBD2 (5 bases). This CDR3 has 12 residues. Trimming removed 5 bases at V and 6 bases at J, with 11 bases between. Germline V gene sequence: CDR1 SGHTA, CDR2 FQGNSA. CDR3 coding DNA: TGTGCCAGCAGCACCTGGGGAGTCGAGCAGTACTTC. Amino acid sequence: CASSTWGVEQYF.

Ten or more counts support this clonotype. V is TRBV7-2 and J is TRBJ2-5; no definite D call. Germline V CDR1 and CDR2: SGHTA, FQGNSA. The CDR3 sequence is 13 residues long. The V and J ends lost 2 bases and 3 bases respectively, with 7 bases between them. CDR3: CASSLHQEETQYF. The CDR3 bases are TGTGCCAGCAGCTTACACCAGGAAGAGACCCAGTACTTC.

This clonotype was picked up a small number of times. This sequence joins TRBV6-7 and TRBJ2-3, with 9 positions matching TRBD2. Being an ORF, TRBV6-7 has a function that is uncertain. The CDR3 has 13 amino acids. V dropped 10 bases and J dropped 4; count of bases not matched to a gene: 6. The CDR3 nucleotides are TGTGCCACTTTAGCGGGGGTGGCAGATACGCAGTATTTT. It encodes CATLAGVADTQYF.

This clonotype was counted ten times or more. CDR3 nucleotide sequence: TGCAGTGCTAGTCCGACAACTGTGAGGCGCAATGAGCAGTTCTTC. Protein: CSASPTTVRRNEQFF. This rearrangement joins TRBV20-1 to TRBJ2-1; D is unclear. This CDR3 region has 15 residues. Trimming pared 3 bases from V and 6 bases from J, leaving 18 bases between. Germline V lookup: CDR1 DFQATT, CDR2 SNEGSKA (reference sequence).

This clonotype was observed at least ten times. V and J are TRBV28 and TRBJ1-2; 10 bases match TRBD1. This CDR3 is built from 15 residues. The germline CDR1 and CDR2 sequences are MDHEN and SYDVKM. Unmatched junction bases numbered 8, after V lost 2 bases and J lost 8 bases. The CDR3: CASSLGGQGRGGYTF. The CDR3 nucleotides are TGTGCCAGCAGTTTAGGGGGACAGGGGAGAGGCGGCTACACCTTC.

V usage is TRBV18 and J usage is TRBJ2-7, with 8 nucleotides matching TRBD1. Germline loops: CDR1 KGHSH, CDR2 LQKENI. This CDR3 has 19 amino acids. Trimming at V came to 3 bases and at J to 4 bases, leaving 20 bases not matched to a gene. CDR3 amino acids: CASSPKGQERSGRGYEQYF. DNA for the CDR3: TGTGCCAGCTCACCGAAGGGACAGGAACGGTCTGGCCGAGGTTACGAGCAGTACTTC.

This clonotype was observed many times. The DNA of the CDR3 is TGCGCCAGCAGCTTGGAACTTCAGGGTCGCGGCACTGAAGCTTTCTTT. Its translation: CASSLELQGRGTEAFF. The chain carries TRBV5-1 and TRBJ1-1; a weak D match, TRBD1 (5 bases). Germline CDR1 reads SGHRS; CDR2 reads YFSETQ. This CDR3 spans 16 amino acids. The germline V and J ends were trimmed by 0 bases and 4 bases, with 16 bases remaining between them. Full variable domain (remainder filled in from reference TRBV5-1 and TRBJ1-1): KAGVTQTPRYLIKTRGQQVTLSCSPISGHRSVSWYQQTPGQGLQFLFEYFSETQRNKGNFPGRFSGRQFSNSRSEMNVSTLELGDSALYLCASSLELQGRGTEAFFGQGTRLTVV.

This clonotype was seen repeatedly, ten times or more. The chain combines TRBV24-1 with TRBJ2-1; 11 bases align to TRBD2. The CDR3 length is 15 residues. The trim removed 7 bases at V and 8 bases at J, leaving 9 bases unmatched. Germline values: CDR1 KGHDR, CDR2 SFDVKD. CDR3 DNA sequence: TGTGCCACCAGCAGCACTAGCGGGAGTATCGATGAGCAGTTCTTC. This sequence encodes CATSSTSGSIDEQFF.

This clonotype occurred a few times. V and J are TRBV5-4 and TRBJ2-2; D tentatively fits TRBD1 or TRBD2 (5 bases each). Germline loops: CDR1 SGHNT, CDR2 YYREEE (reference sequence). This CDR3 is built from 16 residues. V lost 5 bases, J lost 7 bases, and 21 bases lay in between. The CDR3 coding sequence is TGTGCCAGCAGTCCTCCGGGACCAAAAAAGGGCGGGGAGCTGTTTTTT. Protein sequence: CASSPPGPKKGGELFF.

This clonotype was counted at least ten times. The chain employs TRBV3-1 and TRBJ2-3; TRBD2 is a possible D gene (6 bases). Per the germline V gene, CDR1 is LGHDT and CDR2 is YNNKEL (reference sequence). The CDR3 runs to 15 residues. Deletions cut 4 bases from V and 4 bases from J, with 15 bases between. The CDR3 reads CASSPSRGRSDTQYF. The CDR3, as DNA: TGTGCCAGCAGCCCATCTCGGGGGAGGTCAGATACGCAGTATTTT.

This clonotype was observed many times. The chain couples TRBV20-1 to TRBJ2-3; D tentatively reads TRBD1 or TRBD2 (5 bases each). The CDR3 is made up of 15 amino acids. Germline V gene lookup returns CDR1 DFQATT and CDR2 SNEGSKA (reference sequence). Deletions cut 5 bases from V and 6 bases from J, with 21 bases between. This CDR3 reads CSAPPRGLEADTQYF. The CDR3 bases are TGCAGTGCTCCTCCAAGGGGCTTGGAGGCGGATACGCAGTATTTT.

The sample holds many counts of this clonotype. V and J are TRBV5-4 and TRBJ2-1; TRBD2 aligns across 10 bases. This CDR3 comprises 16 residues. In germline, CDR1 is SGHNT, CDR2 YYREEE (reference sequence). V gave up 2 bases and J gave up 8 bases; unmatched junction bases: 10. The CDR3 DNA follows: TGTGCCAGCAGCTTAGATAAGCGGGGGGGCAGCGATGAGCAGTTCTTC. This codes for CASSLDKRGGSDEQFF.